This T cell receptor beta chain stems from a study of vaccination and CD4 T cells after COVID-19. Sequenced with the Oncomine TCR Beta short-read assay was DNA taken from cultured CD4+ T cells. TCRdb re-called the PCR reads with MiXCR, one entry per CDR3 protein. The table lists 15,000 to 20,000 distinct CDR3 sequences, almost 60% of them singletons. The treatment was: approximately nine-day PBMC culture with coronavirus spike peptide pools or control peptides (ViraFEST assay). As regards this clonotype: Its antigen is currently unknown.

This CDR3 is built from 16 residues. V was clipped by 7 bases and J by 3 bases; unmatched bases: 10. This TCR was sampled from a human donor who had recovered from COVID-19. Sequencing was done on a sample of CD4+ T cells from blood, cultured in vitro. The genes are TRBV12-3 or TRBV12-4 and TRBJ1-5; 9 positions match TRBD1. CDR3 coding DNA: TGTGCCAGCACGAATCGAAACAGGGGGCTCAATCAGCCCCAGCATTTT. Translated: CASTNRNRGLNQPQHF.